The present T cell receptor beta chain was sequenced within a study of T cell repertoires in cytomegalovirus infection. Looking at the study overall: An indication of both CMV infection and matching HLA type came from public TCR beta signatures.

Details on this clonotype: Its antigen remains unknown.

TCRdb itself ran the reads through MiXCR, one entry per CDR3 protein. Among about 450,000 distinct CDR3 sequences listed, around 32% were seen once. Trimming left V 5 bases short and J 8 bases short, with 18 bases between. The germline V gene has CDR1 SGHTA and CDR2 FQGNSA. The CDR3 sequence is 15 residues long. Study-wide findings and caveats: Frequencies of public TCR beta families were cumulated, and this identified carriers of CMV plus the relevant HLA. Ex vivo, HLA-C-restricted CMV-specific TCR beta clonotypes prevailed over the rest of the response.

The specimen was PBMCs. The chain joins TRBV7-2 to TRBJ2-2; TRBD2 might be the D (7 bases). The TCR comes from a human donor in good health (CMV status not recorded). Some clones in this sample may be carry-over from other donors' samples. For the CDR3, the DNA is TGTGCCAGCAGCAAGTCGGGGGGCTTTTCTGGGGAGCTGTTTTTT. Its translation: CASSKSGGFSGELFF. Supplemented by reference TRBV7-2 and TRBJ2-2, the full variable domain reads GAGVSQSPSNKVTEKGKDVELRCDPISGHTALYWYRQSLGQGLEFLIYFQGNSAPDKSGLPSDRFSAERTGGSVSTLTIQRTQQEDSAVYLCASSKSGGFSGELFFGEGSRLTVL.